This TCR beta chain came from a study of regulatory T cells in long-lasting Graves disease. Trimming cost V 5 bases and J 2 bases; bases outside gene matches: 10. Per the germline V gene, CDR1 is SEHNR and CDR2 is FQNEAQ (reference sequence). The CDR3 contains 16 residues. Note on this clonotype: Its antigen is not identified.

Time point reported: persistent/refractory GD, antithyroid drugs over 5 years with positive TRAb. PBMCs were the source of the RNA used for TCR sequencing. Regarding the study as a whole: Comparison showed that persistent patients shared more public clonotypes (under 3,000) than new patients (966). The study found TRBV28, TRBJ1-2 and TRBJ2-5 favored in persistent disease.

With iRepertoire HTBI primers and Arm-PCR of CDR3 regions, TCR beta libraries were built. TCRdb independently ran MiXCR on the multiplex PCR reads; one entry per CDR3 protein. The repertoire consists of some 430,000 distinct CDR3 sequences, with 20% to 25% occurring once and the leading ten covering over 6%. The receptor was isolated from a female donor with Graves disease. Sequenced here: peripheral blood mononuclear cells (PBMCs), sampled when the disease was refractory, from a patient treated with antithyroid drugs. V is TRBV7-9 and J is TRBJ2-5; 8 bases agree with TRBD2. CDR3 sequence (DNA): TGTGCCAGCAGCCCCCGACTAGCGACTGATCAAGAGACCCAGTACTTC. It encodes CASSPRLATDQETQYF.